The present T cell receptor (beta chain) was sequenced within a study of cytomegalovirus exposure and HLA in healthy donors. The study, taken as a whole, reports: It was reportedly the case that the classifier diagnosed cytomegalovirus status with high specificity and sensitivity. Roughly even sequencing depth across donors was the assumption behind the presence/absence analyses.

Concerning this clone: The antigen remains unidentified.

At collection, donors were nominally healthy, but unrecorded immune exposures were probable. In the PCR, 60 Vbeta and 13 Jbeta primers were used. The repertoire was sequenced with immunoSEQ multiplex PCR; TCRdb's copy has only in-frame clones and lacks some. Of about 240,000 clones listed, more than 75% are singletons. The sequencing sample was made of PBMCs. This TCR was recovered from a girl aged 2-10 years in good health and CMV-seronegative.

This CDR3 is CASSRDRGLLNTEAFF. The CDR3 DNA follows: TGTGCCAGCAGCCGGGACAGGGGGCTTTTGAACACTGAAGCTTTCTTT. The genes are TRBV7-2 and TRBJ1-1; 12 bases match TRBD1. This CDR3 region has 16 residues. V lost 5 bases and J lost 0; bases outside the gene matches: 4. Germline CDR1 reads SGHTA; CDR2 reads FQGNSA. Filled out from reference TRBV7-2 and TRBJ1-1, the complete variable domain reads GAGVSQSPSNKVTEKGKDVELRCDPISGHTALYWYRQSLGQGLEFLIYFQGNSAPDKSGLPSDRFSAERTGGSVSTLTIQRTQQEDSAVYLCASSRDRGLLNTEAFFGQGTRLTVV.